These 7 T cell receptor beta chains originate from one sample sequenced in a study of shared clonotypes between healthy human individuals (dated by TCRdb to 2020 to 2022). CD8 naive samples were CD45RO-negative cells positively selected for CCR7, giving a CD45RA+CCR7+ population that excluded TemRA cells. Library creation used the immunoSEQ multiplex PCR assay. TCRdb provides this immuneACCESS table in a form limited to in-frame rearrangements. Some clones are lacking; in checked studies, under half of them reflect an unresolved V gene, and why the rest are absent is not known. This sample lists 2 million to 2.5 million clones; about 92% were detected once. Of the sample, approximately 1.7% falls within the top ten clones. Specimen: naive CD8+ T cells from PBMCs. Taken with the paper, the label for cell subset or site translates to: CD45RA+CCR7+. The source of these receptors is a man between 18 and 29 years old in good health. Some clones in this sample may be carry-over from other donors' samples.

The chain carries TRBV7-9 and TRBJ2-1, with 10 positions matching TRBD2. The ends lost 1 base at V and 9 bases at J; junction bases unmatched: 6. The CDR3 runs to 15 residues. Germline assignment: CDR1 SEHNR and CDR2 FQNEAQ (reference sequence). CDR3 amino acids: CASSLGLAGVREQFF. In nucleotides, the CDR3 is TGTGCCAGCAGCTTAGGCCTAGCGGGAGTTCGTGAGCAGTTCTTC.

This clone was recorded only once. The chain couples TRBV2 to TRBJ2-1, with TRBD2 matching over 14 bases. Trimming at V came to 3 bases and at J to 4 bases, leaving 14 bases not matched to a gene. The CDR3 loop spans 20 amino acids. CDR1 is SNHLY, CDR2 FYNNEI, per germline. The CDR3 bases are TGTGCCAGCAGTGATTCGCAGGGGGCGACTAGCGGGAGGGCATACAATGAGCAGTTCTTC. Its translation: CASSDSQGATSGRAYNEQFF.

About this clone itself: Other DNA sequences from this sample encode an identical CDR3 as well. For the CDR3, the DNA is TGTGCCAGCAGCTTAACAGGGTCGAACGAGCAGTACTTC. Translation gives CASSLTGSNEQYF. The chain uses TRBV7-9 and TRBJ2-7; D possibly corresponds to TRBD1 (6 bases). Germline lookup yields CDR1 SEHNR and CDR2 FQNEAQ (reference sequence). The CDR3 totals 13 residues. V was cut by 2 bases and J by 5 bases, with 10 bases left in between.

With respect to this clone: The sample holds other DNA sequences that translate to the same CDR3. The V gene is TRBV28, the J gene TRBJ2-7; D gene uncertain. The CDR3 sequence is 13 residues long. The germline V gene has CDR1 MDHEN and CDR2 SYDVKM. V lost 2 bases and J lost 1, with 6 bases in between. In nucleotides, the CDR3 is TGTGCCAGCAGTTTAGGGCTTTCCTACGAGCAGTACTTC. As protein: CASSLGLSYEQYF.

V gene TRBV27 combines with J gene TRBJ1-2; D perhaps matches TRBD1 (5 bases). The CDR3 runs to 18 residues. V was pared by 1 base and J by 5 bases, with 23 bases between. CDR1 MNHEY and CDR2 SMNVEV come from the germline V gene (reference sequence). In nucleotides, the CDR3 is TGTGCCAGCAGTTTATACTGGGGGTTGGAAGGGGCAGAATATGGCTACACCTTC. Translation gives CASSLYWGLEGAEYGYTF.

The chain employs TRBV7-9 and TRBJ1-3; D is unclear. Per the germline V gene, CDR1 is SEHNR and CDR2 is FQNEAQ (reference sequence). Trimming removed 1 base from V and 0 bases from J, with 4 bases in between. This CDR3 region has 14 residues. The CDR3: CASSLDSSGNTIYF. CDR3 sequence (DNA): TGTGCCAGCAGCTTAGATAGCTCTGGAAACACCATATATTTT.

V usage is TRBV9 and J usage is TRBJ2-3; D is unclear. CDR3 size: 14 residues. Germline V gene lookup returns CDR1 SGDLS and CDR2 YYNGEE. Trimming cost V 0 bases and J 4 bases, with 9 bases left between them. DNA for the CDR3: TGTGCCAGCAGCGTAGGTAGCTGGGCAGATACGCAGTATTTT. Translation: CASSVGSWADTQYF.